Here is one T cell receptor beta chain with its context. Germline V CDR1 and CDR2: SGHRS, YFSETQ. The CDR3 loop spans 16 amino acids. Trimming removed 2 bases from V and 6 bases from J; junction bases left unmatched: 8. This entry belongs to a study of blood T cell repertoires in COVID-19. The overall study: Samples representing acute and convalescent COVID-19 were sourced from the United States, Italy and Spain. T cells, B-cell-depleted T cells, or PBMCs provided the cDNA or gDNA that served as material.

Clones were read by immunoSEQ multiplex PCR, and TCRdb kept only the in-frame ones, dropping some. This table has 68,000 or so clones, over 75% appearing once. The chain carries TRBV5-1 and TRBJ2-2, with TRBD2 identical over 9 bases. The sequence came from a man aged 45-60 years with acute or convalescent COVID-19. Material for sequencing was peripheral blood. For the CDR3, the DNA is TGCGCCAGCAGCTTCCTAGCGGGAAATTACGCCGGGGAGCTGTTTTTT. It is translated as CASSFLAGNYAGELFF.